In its sample, the clone carrying this TCR beta chain was seen once. Its antigen is not known. PCR amplification relied on 60 Vbeta primers (plus 13 Jbeta primers). Assay used: immunoSEQ multiplex PCR; TCRdb lists only in-frame clones, some missing. This table holds roughly 98,000 clones, more than 60% found once. V was clipped by 0 bases and J by 8 bases, with 18 bases between them. The V gene's germline CDR1 is SGDLS and CDR2 YYNGEE. The CDR3 contains 16 residues. The source of the sample is a study of cytomegalovirus exposure and HLA in healthy donors. Study observations and caveats: A few CMV-associated chains proved CMV antigen-specific in vitro. In all likelihood, a cluster of highly shared sequence variants was a sequencing artifact. Researchers catalogued approximately 170 TCR beta chains as cytomegalovirus-associated.

This rearrangement joins TRBV9 to TRBJ2-1; D possibly corresponds to TRBD2 (7 bases). This clonotype was obtained from a man aged 50 to 60 in good health and CMV-seronegative. The material sequenced was PBMCs. The chain's CDR3 is CASSVGGRERGDEQFF. The CDR3 DNA is TGTGCCAGCAGCGTAGGAGGGCGGGAGAGGGGGGATGAGCAGTTCTTC.